The 13 T cell receptor beta chains below were found in one sample sequenced in a study of CD8+ T cells in alopecia areata. In each case, RNA was isolated and then reverse transcribed into cDNA as the sequencing template. Sequencing used immunoSEQ multiplex PCR; TCRdb keeps in-frame clones, though not all of them. The data show around 120,000 clones, with roughly two fifths seen just once and 3.1% held by the top ten. The sequenced sample consisted of CD4+ T cells sorted from blood. The origin of the receptors is a human donor with alopecia areata.

This sequence joins TRBV29-1 and TRBJ2-7; weak D call: TRBD2 (5 bases). V was clipped by 5 bases and J by 0 bases, with 14 bases between them. Per the germline V gene, CDR1 is SQVTM and CDR2 is ANQGSEA. This CDR3 contains 14 residues. The CDR3 coding sequence is TGCAGCGTTCCCGACCCTCGGGGCTCCTACGAGCAGTACTTC. This gives the protein CSVPDPRGSYEQYF.

By its share, this clone is medium-sized. The rearrangement uses TRBV28 and TRBJ1-1, with D unclear. The CDR3 consists of 11 residues. Germline V lookup: CDR1 MDHEN, CDR2 SYDVKM. The germline V and J ends were trimmed by 3 bases and 9 bases, with 8 bases remaining between them. CDR3 amino acids: CASSFPPKAFF. The CDR3 DNA reads as TGTGCCAGCAGTTTCCCACCAAAAGCTTTCTTT.

This clone showed up just a few times. This chain links TRBV15 with TRBJ2-7, with D tentatively TRBD2 (5 bases). The germline CDR1 and CDR2 sequences are LNHNV and YYDKDF (reference sequence). This CDR3 contains 13 residues. V lost 0 bases and J lost 3, with 6 bases in between. The CDR3 sequence is CATSRDRGYEQYF. The CDR3 DNA reads as TGTGCCACCAGCAGAGATCGGGGCTACGAGCAGTACTTC. Together with reference TRBV15 and TRBJ2-7, the CDR3 gives the full variable domain: DAMVIQNPRYQVTQFGKPVTLSCSQTLNHNVMYWYQQKSSQAPKLLFHYYDKDFNNEADTPDNFQSRRPNTSFCFLDIRSPGLGDTAMYLCATSRDRGYEQYFGPGTRLTVT.

The rearrangement uses TRBV4-1 and TRBJ2-5; D not certain. The germline V gene has CDR1 MGHRA and CDR2 YSYEKL. V lost 0 bases to trimming and J lost 7 bases, with 9 bases between them. CDR3 length equals 13 residues. The CDR3 region has the DNA TGCGCCAGCAGCCAAGATAAGTGGGGGACCCAGTACTTC. Its translation: CASSQDKWGTQYF.

The chain couples TRBV30 to TRBJ1-2; no reliable D call. Germline CDR1 reads GTSNPN; CDR2 reads SVGIG (reference sequence). The CDR3 consists of 13 residues. V dropped 3 bases and J dropped 0 bases, with 8 bases sitting between them. The CDR3 sequence is CAWSARTNYGYTF. The CDR3 DNA sequence: TGTGCCTGGAGCGCCAGGACTAACTATGGCTACACCTTC.

This clone was seen a handful of times. This chain uses TRBV29-1 with TRBJ1-1; D is perhaps TRBD1 (5 bases). Trimming stripped 4 bases from V and 1 base from J, with 10 bases between. There are 13 residues in the CDR3. Germline V lookup: CDR1 SQVTM, CDR2 ANQGSEA. The CDR3 loop reads CSVAGRGNTEAFF. In DNA, the CDR3 is TGCAGCGTTGCGGGACGGGGGAACACTGAAGCTTTCTTT.

The J gene is TRBJ2-5, the V gene TRBV15, with 11 bases matching TRBD2. The germline CDR1 and CDR2 sequences are LNHNV and YYDKDF (reference sequence). With V trimmed by 0 bases and J by 4 bases, 7 bases remained unmatched. The CDR3 has 17 amino acids. DNA of the CDR3: TGTGCCACCAGCAGAGATCTCTATCTAGCGGGAGGAGAGACCCAGTACTTC. Translation gives CATSRDLYLAGGETQYF.

Only a few counts were recorded for this clone. The chain couples TRBV23-1 to TRBJ1-5; TRBD1 is a possible D gene (6 bases). TRBV23-1 is an ORF; its function is uncertain. The CDR3 length is 19 residues. V was pared by 2 bases and J by 10 bases, with 30 bases between. CDR3 sequence: CASSQKVSLGTPYVRPQHF. The CDR3 DNA is TGCGCCAGCAGTCAAAAGGTAAGTCTAGGGACACCGTATGTGAGACCCCAGCATTTT.

This sequence joins TRBV15 and TRBJ2-3, with D possibly being TRBD2 (7 bases). V lost 6 bases to trimming and J lost 2 bases, with 15 bases between them. CDR1 and CDR2 (germline): LNHNV, YYDKDF (reference sequence). This CDR3 contains 15 residues. CDR3 residues: CATSPKGGTTDTQYF. Written as DNA, the CDR3 is TGTGCCACCAGTCCCAAGGGGGGGACCACAGATACGCAGTATTTT.

The V call is TRBV5-1, the J call TRBJ2-7; 7 bases align to TRBD1. The CDR3 contains 15 residues. The junction had 7 bases not matched to a gene; V was cut back by 0 bases and J by 4 bases. From germline, CDR1 is SGHRS and CDR2 YFSETQ. CDR3 residues: CASSLGAQGVYEQYF. The CDR3 nucleotides are TGCGCCAGCAGCTTGGGGGCGCAGGGGGTGTACGAGCAGTACTTC.

A few counts support this clone. This sequence joins TRBV4-2 and TRBJ2-1; 12 bases line up with TRBD2. Losses at the gene ends were 4 bases for V and 0 bases for J; bases not matched to a gene: 10. The germline V gene has CDR1 LGHNA and CDR2 YNFKEQ. This CDR3 is 19 amino acids long. The CDR3 sequence: CASSPQGLAGPSSYNEQFF. CDR3 nucleotide sequence: TGTGCCAGCAGCCCCCAGGGACTAGCGGGCCCGAGCTCCTACAATGAGCAGTTCTTC.

This chain uses TRBV28 with TRBJ1-1; 10 nucleotides align to TRBD1. J was trimmed by 5 bases and V by 9 bases; bases with no gene match: 6. The CDR3 loop spans 13 amino acids. Germline V gives CDR1 MDHEN, CDR2 SYDVKM. The chain's CDR3 is CASLDRGRTEAFF. As DNA, the CDR3 is TGTGCCAGTCTAGACAGGGGGCGGACTGAAGCTTTCTTT.

This chain joins TRBV28 and TRBJ1-2; 7 positions agree with TRBD1. This CDR3 has 15 amino acids. Unmatched junction bases numbered 15, after V lost 10 bases and J lost 4 bases. Per germline, CDR1 MDHEN and CDR2 SYDVKM. CDR3 sequence: CATQRSRTGVYGYTF. CDR3 bases: TGTGCCACCCAACGTTCAAGGACAGGAGTCTATGGCTACACCTTC.